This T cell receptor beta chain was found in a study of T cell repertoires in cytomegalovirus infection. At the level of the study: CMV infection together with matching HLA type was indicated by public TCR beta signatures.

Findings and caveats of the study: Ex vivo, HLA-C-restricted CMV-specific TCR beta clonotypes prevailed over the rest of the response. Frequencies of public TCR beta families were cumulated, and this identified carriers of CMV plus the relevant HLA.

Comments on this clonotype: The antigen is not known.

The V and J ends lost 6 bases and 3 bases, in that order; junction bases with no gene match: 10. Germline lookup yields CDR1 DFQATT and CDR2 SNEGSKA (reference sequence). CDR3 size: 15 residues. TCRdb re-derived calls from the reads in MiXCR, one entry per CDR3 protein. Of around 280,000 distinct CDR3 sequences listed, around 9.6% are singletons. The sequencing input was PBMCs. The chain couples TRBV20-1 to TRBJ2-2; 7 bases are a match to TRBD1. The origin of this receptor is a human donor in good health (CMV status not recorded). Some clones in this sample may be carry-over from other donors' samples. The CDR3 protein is CSAQGYRGYTGELFF. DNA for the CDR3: TGCAGTGCGCAAGGATACAGGGGTTACACCGGGGAGCTGTTTTTT.